This passage covers 30 T cell receptor beta chains from one sample sequenced in a study of blood T cell repertoires in COVID-19. Generated by immunoSEQ multiplex PCR, the TCRdb table keeps only in-frame clones and is missing some. The data hold about 100,000 clones, with 80% to 95% observed a single time. The sequencing input was peripheral blood. The source is a man in his forties or fifties with active COVID-19.

On this clone itself: Other DNA sequences within the sample encode an identical CDR3. The CDR3: CASSDTGGFYGYTF. CDR3 DNA: TGTGCCAGCAGTGATACAGGGGGCTTTTATGGCTACACCTTC. This chain joins TRBV6-1 and TRBJ1-2, with TRBD1 matching over 9 bases. The germline V gene has CDR1 MNHNS and CDR2 SASEGT. V gave up 3 bases and J gave up 5 bases; unmatched junction bases: 4. This CDR3 has 14 residues.

This clone came up once. V and J are TRBV6-1 and TRBJ1-2, with TRBD1 matching over 9 bases. Germline V CDR1 and CDR2: MNHNS, SASEGT. J gave up 8 bases and V 1 base, and 8 bases lay outside the gene matches. This CDR3 is 15 amino acids long. The CDR3 sequence is CASSEGGTGTEGYTF. CDR3 in DNA: TGTGCCAGCAGTGAAGGCGGGACAGGGACAGAAGGCTACACCTTC.

V and J are TRBV6-2 or TRBV6-3 and TRBJ2-7, with D possibly TRBD2 on 7 matching bases. V was cut by 4 bases and J by 2 bases, with 15 bases left in between. CDR3 size: 15 residues. Germline-derived CDR1 and CDR2 are MNHEY and SVGEGT. Written as DNA, the CDR3 is TGTGCCAGCAGTTCTGGAGGGGGAGGGACCTACGAGCAGTACTTC. Residues: CASSSGGGGTYEQYF.

The chain employs TRBV5-4 and TRBJ2-3; 13 bases map to TRBD2. Germline lookup yields CDR1 SGHNT and CDR2 YYREEE (reference sequence). Germline trimming cut 4 bases from V and 0 bases from J; bases unmatched to any gene: 11. This CDR3 has 19 amino acids. The CDR3 here is CASSGGGGLAGSSTDTQYF. DNA of the CDR3: TGTGCCAGCAGCGGGGGTGGGGGACTAGCGGGGTCTAGCACAGATACGCAGTATTTT. Filled out from reference TRBV5-4 and TRBJ2-3, the complete variable domain reads ETGVTQSPTHLIKTRGQQVTLRCSSQSGHNTVSWYQQALGQGPQFIFQYYREEENGRGNFPPRFSGLQFPNYSSELNVNALELDDSALYLCASSGGGGLAGSSTDTQYFGPGTRLTVL.

This chain connects TRBV11-3 to TRBJ2-3; D might be TRBD2 (5 bases). Deletions cut 5 bases from V and 0 bases from J, with 18 bases between. The CDR3 is 17 residues long. CDR1 and CDR2 (germline): SGHNT, YENEEA. The CDR3 loop reads CASSPRYSGSSTDTQYF. CDR3 sequence (DNA): TGTGCCAGCAGCCCCCGTTACAGCGGATCTAGCACAGATACGCAGTATTTT.

The rearrangement links TRBV5-6 to TRBJ1-1; 7 bases fit TRBD1. This CDR3 contains 14 residues. V lost 2 bases and J lost 0; bases outside the gene matches: 1. Germline V lookup: CDR1 SGHDT, CDR2 YYEEEE. This chain's CDR3 is CASSLGGMNTEAFF. The CDR3 nucleotides are TGTGCCAGCAGCTTAGGGGGCATGAACACTGAAGCTTTCTTT.

The chain is built from TRBV11-3 and TRBJ2-3; TRBD1 matches 7 bases. With 2 bases clipped from V and 0 bases from J, the junction kept 17 bases outside the gene matches. The CDR3 covers 20 residues. Germline V lookup: CDR1 SGHNT, CDR2 YENEEA. The CDR3 nucleotides read TGTGCCAGCAGCTTAATGTTCATGGCAGGGGGAGTAACTAGCACAGATACGCAGTATTTT. Translation: CASSLMFMAGGVTSTDTQYF.

The chain has TRBV5-6 and TRBJ2-1, with D possibly being TRBD2 (6 bases). The germline V and J ends were trimmed by 2 bases and 0 bases, with 12 bases remaining between them. The CDR3 is 16 amino acids. Germline V gives CDR1 SGHDT, CDR2 YYEEEE. The CDR3 reads CASSFGTFSSYNEQFF. Written as DNA, the CDR3 is TGTGCCAGCAGCTTCGGGACTTTTAGCTCCTACAATGAGCAGTTCTTC.

The V call is TRBV7-6, the J call TRBJ2-3; D is unclear. The germline V gene encodes CDR1 SGHVS and CDR2 FNYEAQ. This CDR3 contains 16 residues. V was shortened by 1 base and J by 2 bases, with 13 bases between the two germline ends. The CDR3 region has the DNA TGTGCCAGCAGCTTAGGGGCCACCCCCCACACAGATACGCAGTATTTT. Its translation: CASSLGATPHTDTQYF.

The V gene is TRBV7-2, the J gene TRBJ2-2; TRBD2 is a possible D gene (6 bases). Germline V gene lookup returns CDR1 SGHTA and CDR2 FQGNSA. Trimming removed 3 bases at V and 6 bases at J, with 17 bases between. CDR3 length: 16 residues. CDR3 protein: CASSLLTRPHPGELFF. CDR3 sequence (DNA): TGTGCCAGCAGCTTGCTGACTAGACCCCACCCCGGGGAGCTGTTTTTT. Looking up the rest from reference TRBV7-2 and TRBJ2-2 gives the full variable domain: GAGVSQSPSNKVTEKGKDVELRCDPISGHTALYWYRQSLGQGLEFLIYFQGNSAPDKSGLPSDRFSAERTGGSVSTLTIQRTQQEDSAVYLCASSLLTRPHPGELFFGEGSRLTVL.

The genes are TRBV3-1 (or the pseudogene TRBV3-2) and TRBJ1-2; a possible D gene is TRBD1 (6 bases). The V gene's germline CDR1 is LGHDT and CDR2 YNNKEL (reference sequence). The length of the CDR3 is 15 residues. Trimming cost V 5 bases and J 7 bases, with 20 bases left between them. The DNA for the CDR3 is TGTGCCAGCAGCTCCCAATCCAGCGGGGGGCTTGGCTACACCTTC. Translation gives CASSSQSSGGLGYTF.

Remarks on this clone: Within the sample, other DNA sequences also encode this same CDR3. The rearrangement uses TRBV6-6 and TRBJ1-2, with TRBD1 identical over 8 bases. CDR1 MNHNY and CDR2 SVGAGI come from the germline V gene (reference sequence). The V gene end was trimmed by 6 bases and the J gene end by 3 bases; junction bases not matched to a gene: 3. This CDR3 region has 13 residues. CDR3 in amino acids: CASSPTGDYGYTF. The CDR3 nucleotides are TGTGCCAGCAGCCCGACAGGGGACTATGGCTACACCTTC.

The J gene is TRBJ1-1, the V gene TRBV5-1; 8 positions match TRBD1. CDR1 and CDR2 (germline): SGHRS, YFSETQ. Trimming at V came to 5 bases and at J to 3 bases, leaving 6 bases not matched to a gene. This CDR3 spans 14 amino acids. The CDR3 region has the DNA TGCGCCAGCAGAAGGACAGGGTCGCACACTGAAGCTTTCTTT. It encodes CASRRTGSHTEAFF.

V is TRBV10-3 and J is TRBJ2-5, with D perhaps TRBD2 (5 bases). The CDR3 has 14 amino acids. The V gene's germline CDR1 is ENHRY and CDR2 SYGVKD. The V gene lost 4 bases and the J gene lost 5 bases, with 14 bases spanning the gap. The CDR3 spells CAISVGGEQETQYF. The CDR3 DNA is TGTGCCATCAGTGTAGGTGGGGAGCAGGAGACCCAGTACTTC.

As concerns this clone: One end of the junction fails to match germline, which may point to a read error. V and J are TRBV12-3 or TRBV12-4 and TRBJ2-1; TRBD2 might be the D (6 bases). This CDR3 region has 13 residues. DNA for the CDR3: TGTGCCAGCAGAGGGGACTCCAACAATGAGCAGTTCTTC. Its translation is CASRGDSNNEQFF.

The chain employs TRBV15 and TRBJ1-5; 11 nucleotides agree with TRBD1. The CDR3 spans 16 residues. Trimming cost V 0 bases and J 9 bases; bases outside gene matches: 7. CDR1 and CDR2 (germline): LNHNV, YYDKDF (reference sequence). DNA of the CDR3: TGTGCCACCAGCAGAGATCGGGACAGGGGGGATCGGCCCCAGCATTTT. Its translation is CATSRDRDRGDRPQHF.

J is TRBJ2-6 and V is TRBV10-2; no definite D call. V gave up 0 bases and J gave up 0 bases, with 9 bases separating them. This CDR3 is built from 17 residues. Germline lookup yields CDR1 WSHSY and CDR2 SAAADI. CDR3 coding DNA: TGCGCCAGCAGTGAGTCGTTTAGAATCTCTGGGGCCAACGTCCTGACTTTC. This encodes CASSESFRISGANVLTF.

This chain connects TRBV25-1 to TRBJ1-2, with 7 bases matching TRBD1. Germline V gene sequence: CDR1 MGHDK, CDR2 SYGVNS. The CDR3 consists of 15 residues. Germline trimming cut 1 base from V and 6 bases from J; bases unmatched to any gene: 8. As DNA, the CDR3 is TGTGCCAGCAGTGAATCACTGGACAGGACGAATGGCTACACCTTC. Its protein is CASSESLDRTNGYTF.

CDR3 amino acids: CASSQIPGSGSGRSGNTIYF. The CDR3 coding sequence is TGTGCCAGCAGCCAGATCCCGGGGTCAGGATCTGGGCGCTCTGGAAACACCATATATTTT. The V and J genes are TRBV3-1 (or the pseudogene TRBV3-2) and TRBJ1-3; D unclear. Germline values: CDR1 LGHDT, CDR2 YNNKEL (reference sequence). This CDR3 has 20 amino acids. The V end lost 3 bases, the J end lost 0 bases, and 24 bases lay between the germline ends.

This chain links TRBV5-4 with TRBJ2-7; TRBD2 is a possible D gene (5 bases). Germline loops: CDR1 SGHNT, CDR2 YYREEE (reference sequence). The V end was cut by 0 bases, the J end by 7 bases, with 17 bases between. The CDR3 has 15 residues. The CDR3 DNA sequence: TGTGCCAGCAGCTTGGGTGGGAGAGTCCCTGGAGAGCAGTACGTC. It is translated as CASSLGGRVPGEQYV.

This clone was detected a few times. V usage is TRBV25-1 and J usage is TRBJ1-6; no definite D call. CDR3 length: 13 residues. CDR1 and CDR2 (germline): MGHDK, SYGVNS. Trimming stripped 0 bases from V and 8 bases from J, with 5 bases between. CDR3 sequence reads: CASSEYGDSPLHF. The CDR3, as DNA: TGTGCCAGCAGTGAATATGGAGATTCACCCCTCCACTTT.

The chain combines TRBV9 with TRBJ2-3; 14 positions match TRBD2. The CDR3 covers 15 residues. Germline CDR1 is SGDLS and CDR2 is YYNGEE. V lost 7 bases and J lost 4; bases outside the gene matches: 5. Written as DNA, the CDR3 is TGTGCCAGCGGGCCGGGACTAGCGGGGGCAGATACGCAGTATTTT. Protein: CASGPGLAGADTQYF. The variable domain in full, completed from reference TRBV9 and TRBJ2-3, reads DSGVTQTPKHLITATGQRVTLRCSPRSGDLSVYWYQQSLDQGLQFLIQYYNGEERAKGNILERFSAQQFPDLHSELNLSSLELGDSALYFCASGPGLAGADTQYFGPGTRLTVL.

The genes are TRBV24-1 and TRBJ2-2; 7 bases agree with TRBD2. The CDR3 sequence is 15 residues long. CDR1 is KGHDR and CDR2 is SFDVKD in the germline V gene. The J segment lost 5 bases and the V segment lost 2 bases, leaving 4 bases of the junction unmatched. CDR3 residues: CATSDSSGGTGELFF. DNA of the CDR3: TGTGCCACCAGTGATTCCTCCGGGGGGACCGGGGAGCTGTTTTTT.

The sample holds one count of this clone. The rearrangement joins TRBV29-1 to TRBJ1-1; 10 bases line up with TRBD1. The V segment lost 6 bases and the J segment 4 bases; nucleotides outside the gene matches: 8. CDR3 length equals 14 residues. The germline V gene has CDR1 SQVTM and CDR2 ANQGSEA. CDR3 region: CSVGGTGVLTEAFF. The CDR3, as DNA: TGCAGCGTGGGCGGGACAGGGGTTCTCACTGAAGCTTTCTTT.

V is TRBV7-9 and J is TRBJ1-1; the D is unclear. Trimming stripped 2 bases from V and 11 bases from J, with 12 bases between. CDR1 is SEHNR, CDR2 FQNEAQ, per germline (reference sequence). The CDR3 spans 12 residues. The CDR3 spells CASSLSEEDAFF. CDR3 coding DNA: TGTGCCAGCAGCTTATCGGAGGAGGATGCTTTCTTT.

The chain combines TRBV7-9 with TRBJ2-3; 8 bases align to TRBD1. This CDR3 is built from 14 residues. The germline V gene has CDR1 SEHNR and CDR2 FQNEAQ (reference sequence). V lost 5 bases, J lost 0 bases, and 1 base stayed unmatched. Here the CDR3 DNA reads TGTGCCAGCAGCCGACAGGGGAGCACAGATACGCAGTATTTT. It translates to CASSRQGSTDTQYF. Together with reference TRBV7-9 and TRBJ2-3, the CDR3 gives the full variable domain: DTGVSQNPRHKITKRGQNVTFRCDPISEHNRLYWYRQTLGQGPEFLTYFQNEAQLEKSRLLSDRFSAERPKGSFSTLEIQRTEQGDSAMYLCASSRQGSTDTQYFGPGTRLTVL.

This chain uses TRBV6-2 or TRBV6-3 with TRBJ1-1; tentatively, D is TRBD1 (5 bases). Trimming left V 2 bases short and J 6 bases short, with 13 bases between. CDR1 and CDR2 from the germline V gene are MNHEY and SVGEGT. This CDR3 is 14 amino acids long. The CDR3 DNA reads TGTGCCAGCAGTTACGGGTCAGGGTTCTCTGAAGCTTTCTTT. This encodes CASSYGSGFSEAFF.

J is TRBJ2-3 and V is TRBV5-5; 7 bases line up with TRBD2. There are 16 residues in the CDR3. Looked up from germline, CDR1 is SGHKS and CDR2 is YYEKEE (reference sequence). V trimming: 5 bases; J trimming: 1 base; junction bases outside the gene matches: 10. CDR3 in amino acids: CASSLVAGVGTDTQYF. The CDR3 DNA reads TGTGCCAGCAGTCTGGTGGCGGGAGTTGGCACAGATACGCAGTATTTT.

The chain recombines TRBV6-5 with TRBJ2-5, with 7 bases lining up with TRBD1. Germline lookup yields CDR1 MNHEY and CDR2 SVGAGI. The CDR3 loop spans 15 amino acids. The J segment lost 5 bases and the V segment lost 2 bases, leaving 8 bases of the junction unmatched. CDR3 coding DNA: TGTGCCAGCAGTTACAACACAGGGGTGAGGGAGACCCAGTACTTC. Amino acids: CASSYNTGVRETQYF.

About this clone: Relative to the germline gene, one junction end is altered; a read error may explain this. Other nucleotide sequences in the sample specify the same CDR3. This rearrangement joins TRBV6-1 to TRBJ1-2; 9 bases map to TRBD1. The CDR3 is 14 residues long. Germline values: CDR1 MNHNS, CDR2 SASEGT. CDR3 coding DNA: TGTGCCAGCAGTGATACAGGGGGCTTTTATGGCTACACCTTT. Its translation: CASSDTGGFYGYTF.